This T cell receptor beta chain originates from a study of blood T cell repertoires in COVID-19 (TCRdb year 2020). Some background on the complete study: Samples from collaborators originated in the United States, Italy and Spain and spanned both the acute and convalescent phases of COVID-19. The material from the prospective study consisted of cDNA or gDNA derived from T cells, B-cell-depleted T cells, or PBMCs. The repertoires were released in a freely available public database meant as a resource for research on the immune response to SARS-CoV-2. Deeply sampled blood TCRbeta repertoires from subjects exposed to, actively infected with, or recovered from COVID-19 were included in the dataset. Where available, HLA class I and class II types were obtained from metadata supplied by the sample provider rather than from assay-based typing. The sample metadata nearly always contained a de-identified subject ID, COVID-19 status, age in years and sex. Samples came from the ongoing ImmuneRACE study (first 160 participants) plus 1,254 subjects from 6 global collaborators. Study-wide conclusions, independent of this receptor: The quantity of clinical and demographic metadata differed by source and by participant and was supplied without curation.

TCRbeta CDR3 regions were amplified from genomic DNA by means of the immunoSEQ Assay, a bias-controlled multiplex PCR. In the authors' own workflow: The number of nucleated cells in each sample was estimated from the amplification of reference gene primers within the assay. To quantify the absolute abundance of each unique TCRbeta CDR3 rearrangement, sequence reads were collapsed and filtered. For each sample, productive Simpson clonality was calculated by taking the square root of Simpson's diversity index across productive rearrangements. The table comes from immuneACCESS by way of TCRdb, which keeps in-frame sequences with V and J called. Part of the clones is missing from these tables; in studies checked, under half for an unresolved V gene and the rest for unknown reasons. V, J and clone size are those of that table, while D and trimming were read from the DNA. Counted in this sample were some 260,000 clones; around 84% of them appeared once. The ten largest clones capture more than 1.5% of the sample.

A remark on this clone: No cognate antigen has been identified for it. Base-call qualities are not available, and no considerably larger clone is one nucleotide away.

V is reduced by 5 bases and J by 6 bases, leaving a spacing of 14 bases between them. Reading from cysteine to phenylalanine, the CDR3 counts 13 amino acids. Solely the CDR3 DNA is kept, with 39 bases framed from the first base. CDR1 and CDR2, per the germline V gene, are SGHRS and YFSETQ. Participants in the prospective study were enrolled through a virtual design, were aged 18 to 89 years, and lived in 24 United States geographic areas. In the prospective study, cohorts were assigned on the basis of participant-reported clinical history obtained from a screening survey and a study questionnaire. Recovered participants in ImmuneRACE Cohort 3 were defined as having two consecutive negative NP/OP PCR tests, clearance from a healthcare professional, or resolution of symptoms. Mobile phlebotomists in the prospective study collected whole blood, serum and a nasopharyngeal or oropharyngeal swab from every participant. Additional blood draws and questionnaires over an approximately two-month period could optionally be provided by prospective study participants. Before DNA extraction, prospective study blood samples were shipped either frozen or at room temperature.

The clonotype was recovered from a man aged 35 to 55 who had recovered from COVID-19. The chain is made from TRBV5-1 and TRBJ1-2, with no confident D gene call. Sequencing was done on a sample of PBMCs or T cells enriched from blood (not recorded which). CDR3 sequence: CASSSARRDGYTF. The nucleotide sequence is TGCGCCAGCAGTTCCGCTCGGAGGGATGGCTACACCTTC.